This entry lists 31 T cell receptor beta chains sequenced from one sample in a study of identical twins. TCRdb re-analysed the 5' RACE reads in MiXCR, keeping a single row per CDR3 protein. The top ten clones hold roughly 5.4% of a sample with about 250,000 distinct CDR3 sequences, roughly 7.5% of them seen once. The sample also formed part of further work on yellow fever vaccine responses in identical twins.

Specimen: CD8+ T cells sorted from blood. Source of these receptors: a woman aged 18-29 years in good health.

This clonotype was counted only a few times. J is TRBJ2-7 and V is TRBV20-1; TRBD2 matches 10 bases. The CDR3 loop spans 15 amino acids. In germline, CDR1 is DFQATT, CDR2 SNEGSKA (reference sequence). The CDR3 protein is CSDRPTSGALYEQYV. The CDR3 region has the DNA TGCAGTGATAGACCCACTAGCGGGGCCCTATACGAGCAGTACGTC.

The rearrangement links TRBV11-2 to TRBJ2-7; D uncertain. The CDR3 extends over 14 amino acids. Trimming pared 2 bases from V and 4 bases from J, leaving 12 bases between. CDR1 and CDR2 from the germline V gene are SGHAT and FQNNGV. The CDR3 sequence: CASSLPQRKYEQYF. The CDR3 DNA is TGTGCCAGCAGCTTACCCCAACGGAAGTACGAGCAGTACTTC.

CDR3 sequence: CAVGQDTEAFF. In DNA, the CDR3 is TGTGCCGTAGGACAGGACACTGAAGCTTTCTTT. The chain has TRBV25-1 and TRBJ1-1; 7 nucleotides match TRBD1. The trim removed 11 bases at V and 3 bases at J, leaving 3 bases unmatched. CDR3 length: 11 amino acids. Germline V gene lookup returns CDR1 MGHDK and CDR2 SYGVNS.

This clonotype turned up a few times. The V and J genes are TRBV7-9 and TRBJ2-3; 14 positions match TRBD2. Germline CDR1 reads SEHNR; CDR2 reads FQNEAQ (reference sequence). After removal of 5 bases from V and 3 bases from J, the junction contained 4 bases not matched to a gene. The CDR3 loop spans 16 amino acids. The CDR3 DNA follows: TGTGCCAGCAGCCTAGGGACTAGCGGGAGTACAGATACGCAGTATTTT. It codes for CASSLGTSGSTDTQYF.

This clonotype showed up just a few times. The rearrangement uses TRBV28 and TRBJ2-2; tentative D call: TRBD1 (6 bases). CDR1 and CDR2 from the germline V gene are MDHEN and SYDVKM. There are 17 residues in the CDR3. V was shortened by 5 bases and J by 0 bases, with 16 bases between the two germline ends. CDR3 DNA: TGTGCCAGCAGTCACAGGGAAACCCTAGCGAACACCGGGGAGCTGTTTTTT. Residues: CASSHRETLANTGELFF.

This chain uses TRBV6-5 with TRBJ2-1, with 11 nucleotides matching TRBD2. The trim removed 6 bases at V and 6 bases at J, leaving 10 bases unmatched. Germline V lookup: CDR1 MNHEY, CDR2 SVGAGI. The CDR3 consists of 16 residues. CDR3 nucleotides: TGTGCCAGCAGATTAACTAGCGGGAGCTCTGGCAATGAGCAGTTCTTC. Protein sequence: CASRLTSGSSGNEQFF.

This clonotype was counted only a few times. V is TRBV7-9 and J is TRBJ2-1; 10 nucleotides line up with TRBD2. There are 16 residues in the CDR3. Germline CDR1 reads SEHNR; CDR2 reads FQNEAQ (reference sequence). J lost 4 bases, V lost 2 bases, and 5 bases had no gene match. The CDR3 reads CASSLSSGGDYNEQFF. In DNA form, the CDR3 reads TGTGCCAGCAGCTTATCGAGCGGGGGGGATTACAATGAGCAGTTCTTC.

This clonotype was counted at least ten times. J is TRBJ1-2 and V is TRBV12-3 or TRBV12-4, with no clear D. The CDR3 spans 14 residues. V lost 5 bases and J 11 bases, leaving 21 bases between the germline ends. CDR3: CASSPHRRAEGYTF. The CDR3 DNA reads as TGTGCCAGCAGTCCCCATCGCCGGGCGGAGGGATACACCTTC.

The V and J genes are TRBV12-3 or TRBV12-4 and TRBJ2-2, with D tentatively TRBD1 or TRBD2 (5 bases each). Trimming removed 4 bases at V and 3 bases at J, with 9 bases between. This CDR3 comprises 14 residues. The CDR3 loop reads CASSSGTDTGELFF. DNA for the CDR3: TGTGCCAGCAGTTCAGGGACCGACACCGGGGAGCTGTTTTTT.

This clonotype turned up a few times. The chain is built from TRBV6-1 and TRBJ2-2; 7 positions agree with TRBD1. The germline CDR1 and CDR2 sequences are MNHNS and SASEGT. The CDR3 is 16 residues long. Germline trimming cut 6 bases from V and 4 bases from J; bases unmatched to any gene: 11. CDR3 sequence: CASSLDRTGSTGELFF. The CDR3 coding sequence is TGTGCCAGCAGCCTGGACAGGACGGGAAGCACCGGGGAGCTGTTTTTT.

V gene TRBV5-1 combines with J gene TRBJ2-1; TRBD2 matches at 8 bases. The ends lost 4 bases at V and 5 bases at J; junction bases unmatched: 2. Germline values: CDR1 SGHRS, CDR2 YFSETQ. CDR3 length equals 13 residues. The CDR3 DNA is TGCGCCAGCAGCCGGGGGGGGGACAATGAGCAGTTCTTC. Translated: CASSRGGDNEQFF.

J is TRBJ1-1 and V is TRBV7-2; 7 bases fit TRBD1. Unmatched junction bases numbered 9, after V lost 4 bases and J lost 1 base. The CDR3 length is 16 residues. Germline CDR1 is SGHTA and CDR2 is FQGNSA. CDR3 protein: CASSSPGRGQNTEAFF. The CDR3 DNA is TGTGCCAGCAGCTCCCCCGGAAGGGGGCAGAACACTGAAGCTTTCTTT.

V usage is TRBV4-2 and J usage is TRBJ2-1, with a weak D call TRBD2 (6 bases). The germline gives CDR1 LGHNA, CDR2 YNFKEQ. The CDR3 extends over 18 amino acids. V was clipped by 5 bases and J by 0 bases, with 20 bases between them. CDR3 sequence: CASSYSPGLKSSYNEQFF. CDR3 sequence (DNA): TGTGCCAGCAGCTACTCACCGGGACTCAAATCCTCCTACAATGAGCAGTTCTTC.

The CDR3 nucleotides are TGTGCCAGCAGCGCGAAGGCGGGGGCGAACACCGGGGAGCTGTTTTTT. As protein: CASSAKAGANTGELFF. This rearrangement joins TRBV7-9 to TRBJ2-2; 7 nucleotides agree with TRBD2. The CDR3 has 16 amino acids. In germline, CDR1 is SEHNR, CDR2 FQNEAQ (reference sequence). Trimming at V came to 5 bases and at J to 0 bases, leaving 6 bases not matched to a gene.

CDR3: CASSQEGSPTNQPQHF. CDR3 in DNA: TGCGCCAGCAGCCAAGAAGGCTCCCCGACAAATCAGCCCCAGCATTTT. The V and J genes are TRBV4-1 and TRBJ1-5; D is undetermined. There are 16 residues in the CDR3. Between the trimmed V and J ends, which lost 0 bases and 4 bases, there was a span of 13 bases. Germline V gives CDR1 MGHRA, CDR2 YSYEKL.

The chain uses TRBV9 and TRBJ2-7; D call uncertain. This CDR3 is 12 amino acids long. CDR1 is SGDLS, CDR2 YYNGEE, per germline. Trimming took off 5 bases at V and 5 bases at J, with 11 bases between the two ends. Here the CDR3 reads CASSGLRNEQYF. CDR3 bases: TGTGCCAGCAGTGGGTTGCGGAACGAGCAGTACTTC.

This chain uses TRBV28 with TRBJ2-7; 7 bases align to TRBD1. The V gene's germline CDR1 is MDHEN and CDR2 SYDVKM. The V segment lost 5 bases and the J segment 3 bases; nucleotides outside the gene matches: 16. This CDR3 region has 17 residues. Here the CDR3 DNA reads TGTGCCAGCAGTCCCCGACAGGGAAGGGCTTTTGGCTACGAGCAGTACTTC. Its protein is CASSPRQGRAFGYEQYF.

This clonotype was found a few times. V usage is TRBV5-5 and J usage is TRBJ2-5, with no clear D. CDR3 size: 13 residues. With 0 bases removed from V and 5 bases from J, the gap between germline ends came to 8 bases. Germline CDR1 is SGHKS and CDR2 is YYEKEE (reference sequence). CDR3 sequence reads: CASSLDLPETQYF. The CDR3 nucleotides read TGTGCCAGCAGCTTGGACCTCCCGGAGACCCAGTACTTC. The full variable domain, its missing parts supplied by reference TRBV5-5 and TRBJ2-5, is DAGVTQSPTHLIKTRGQQVTLRCSPISGHKSVSWYQQVLGQGPQFIFQYYEKEERGRGNFPDRFSARQFPNYSSELNVNALLLGDSALYLCASSLDLPETQYFGPGTRLLVL.

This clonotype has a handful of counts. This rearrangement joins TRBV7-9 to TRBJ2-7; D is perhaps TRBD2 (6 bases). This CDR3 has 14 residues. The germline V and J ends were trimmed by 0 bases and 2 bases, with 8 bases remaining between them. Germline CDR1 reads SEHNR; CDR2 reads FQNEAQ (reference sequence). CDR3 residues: CASSLAGSPYEQYF. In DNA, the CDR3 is TGTGCCAGCAGCTTAGCCGGGAGCCCCTACGAGCAGTACTTC.

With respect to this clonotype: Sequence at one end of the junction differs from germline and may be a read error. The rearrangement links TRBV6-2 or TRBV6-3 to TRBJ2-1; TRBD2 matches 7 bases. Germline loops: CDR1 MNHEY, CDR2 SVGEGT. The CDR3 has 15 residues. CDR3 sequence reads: CASRQLASLYIEQFF. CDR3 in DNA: TGTGCCAGCAGACAACTAGCGTCCCTATACATTGAGCAGTTCTTC.

The CDR3 bases are TGTGCCAGCAGTTACTCGTTTTCTAGCGGGAGGGGGGATGAGCAGTTCTTC. Translating gives CASSYSFSSGRGDEQFF. V gene TRBV6-5 combines with J gene TRBJ2-1; 12 bases align to TRBD2. The trim removed 0 bases at V and 8 bases at J, leaving 8 bases unmatched. Germline V lookup: CDR1 MNHEY, CDR2 SVGAGI. There are 17 residues in the CDR3.

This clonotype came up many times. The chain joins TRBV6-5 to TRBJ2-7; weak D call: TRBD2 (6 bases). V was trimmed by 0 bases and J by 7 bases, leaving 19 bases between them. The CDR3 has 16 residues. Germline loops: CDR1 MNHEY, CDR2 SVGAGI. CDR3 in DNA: TGTGCCAGCAGTTACTCGATCTCAGCGGGTGTTGGAGAGCAGTACGTC. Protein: CASSYSISAGVGEQYV.

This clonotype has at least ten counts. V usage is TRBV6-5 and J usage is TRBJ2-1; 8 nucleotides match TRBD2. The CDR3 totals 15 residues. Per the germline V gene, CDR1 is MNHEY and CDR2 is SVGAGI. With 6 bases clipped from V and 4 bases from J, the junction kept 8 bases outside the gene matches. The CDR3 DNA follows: TGTGCCAGCAGCTATGGCGGGGGGATTTACAATGAGCAGTTCTTC. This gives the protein CASSYGGGIYNEQFF.

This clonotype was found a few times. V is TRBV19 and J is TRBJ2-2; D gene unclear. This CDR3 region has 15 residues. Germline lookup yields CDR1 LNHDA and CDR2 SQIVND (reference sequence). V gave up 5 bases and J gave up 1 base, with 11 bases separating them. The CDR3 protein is CASSSRSKNTGELFF. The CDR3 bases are TGTGCCAGTAGTTCCAGGTCCAAGAACACCGGGGAGCTGTTTTTT.

DNA for the CDR3: TGTGCCAGCAGCCAAGACTCGGCGTCAGGCTACAATGAGCAGTTCTTC. Encoded protein: CASSQDSASGYNEQFF. This chain joins TRBV4-2 and TRBJ2-1; no firm D call. The CDR3 contains 16 residues. Trimming cost V 0 bases and J 3 bases, with 12 bases left between them. In germline, CDR1 is LGHNA, CDR2 YNFKEQ.

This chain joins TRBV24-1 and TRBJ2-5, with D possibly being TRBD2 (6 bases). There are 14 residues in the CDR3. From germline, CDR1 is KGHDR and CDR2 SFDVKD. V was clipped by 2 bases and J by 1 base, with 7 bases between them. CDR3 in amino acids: CATSDSAGQETQYF. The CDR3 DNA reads TGTGCCACCAGTGATTCAGCGGGCCAAGAGACCCAGTACTTC.

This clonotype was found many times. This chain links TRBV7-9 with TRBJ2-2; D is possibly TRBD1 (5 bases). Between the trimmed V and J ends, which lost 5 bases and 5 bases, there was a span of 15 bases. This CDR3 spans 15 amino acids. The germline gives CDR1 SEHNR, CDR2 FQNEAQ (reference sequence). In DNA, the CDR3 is TGTGCCAGCAGCCCACGGCAGCAGGGAACCGGGGAGCTGTTTTTT. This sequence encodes CASSPRQQGTGELFF. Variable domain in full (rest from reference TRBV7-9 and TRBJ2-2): DTGVSQNPRHKITKRGQNVTFRCDPISEHNRLYWYRQTLGQGPEFLTYFQNEAQLEKSRLLSDRFSAERPKGSFSTLEIQRTEQGDSAMYLCASSPRQQGTGELFFGEGSRLTVL.

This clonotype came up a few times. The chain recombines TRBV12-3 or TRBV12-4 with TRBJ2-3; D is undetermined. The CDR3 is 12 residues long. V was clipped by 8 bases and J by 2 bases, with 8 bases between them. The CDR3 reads CASGALTDTQYF. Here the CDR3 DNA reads TGTGCCAGCGGTGCTCTCACAGATACGCAGTATTTT.

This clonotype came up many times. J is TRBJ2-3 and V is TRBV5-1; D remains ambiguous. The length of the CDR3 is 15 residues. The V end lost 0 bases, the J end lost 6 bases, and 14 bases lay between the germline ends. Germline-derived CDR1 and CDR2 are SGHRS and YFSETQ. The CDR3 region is CASSLAFGALDTQYF. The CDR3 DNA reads TGCGCCAGCAGCTTGGCCTTTGGTGCATTGGATACGCAGTATTTT.

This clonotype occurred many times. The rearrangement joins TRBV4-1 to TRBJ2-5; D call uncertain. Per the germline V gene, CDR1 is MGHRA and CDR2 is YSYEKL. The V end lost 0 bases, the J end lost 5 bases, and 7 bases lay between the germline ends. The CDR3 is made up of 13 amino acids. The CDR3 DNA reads TGCGCCAGCAGCCAAGAGTGGAGCGAGACCCAGTACTTC. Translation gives CASSQEWSETQYF.

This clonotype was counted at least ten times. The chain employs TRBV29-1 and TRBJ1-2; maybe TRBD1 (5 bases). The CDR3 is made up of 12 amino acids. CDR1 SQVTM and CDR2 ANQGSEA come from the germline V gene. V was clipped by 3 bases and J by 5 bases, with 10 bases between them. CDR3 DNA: TGCAGCGTTGACATTGGGGCGTATGGCTACACCTTC. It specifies CSVDIGAYGYTF.